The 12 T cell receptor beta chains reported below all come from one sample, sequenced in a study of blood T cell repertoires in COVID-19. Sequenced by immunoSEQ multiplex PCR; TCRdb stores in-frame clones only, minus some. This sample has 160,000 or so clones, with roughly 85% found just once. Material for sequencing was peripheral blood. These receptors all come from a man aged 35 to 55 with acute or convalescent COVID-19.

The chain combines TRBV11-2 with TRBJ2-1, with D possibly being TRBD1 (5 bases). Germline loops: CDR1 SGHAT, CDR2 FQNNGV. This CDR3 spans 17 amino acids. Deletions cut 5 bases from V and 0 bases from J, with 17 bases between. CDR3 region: CASSAGRVPSSYNEQFF. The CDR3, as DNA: TGTGCCAGCAGCGCCGGCAGGGTACCAAGCTCCTACAATGAGCAGTTCTTC.

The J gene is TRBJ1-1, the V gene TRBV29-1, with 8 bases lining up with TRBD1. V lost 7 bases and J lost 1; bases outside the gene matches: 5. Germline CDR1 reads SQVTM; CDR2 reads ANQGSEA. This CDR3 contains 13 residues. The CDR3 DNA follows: TGCAGCGCGACAGGGGAAGGGAACACTGAAGCTTTCTTT. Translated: CSATGEGNTEAFF.

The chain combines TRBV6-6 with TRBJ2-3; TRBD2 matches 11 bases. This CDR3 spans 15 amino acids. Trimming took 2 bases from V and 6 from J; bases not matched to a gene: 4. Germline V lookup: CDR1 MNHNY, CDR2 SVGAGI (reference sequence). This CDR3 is CASSYASGGPDTQYF. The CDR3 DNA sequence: TGTGCCAGCAGTTACGCTAGCGGGGGGCCGGATACGCAGTATTTT.

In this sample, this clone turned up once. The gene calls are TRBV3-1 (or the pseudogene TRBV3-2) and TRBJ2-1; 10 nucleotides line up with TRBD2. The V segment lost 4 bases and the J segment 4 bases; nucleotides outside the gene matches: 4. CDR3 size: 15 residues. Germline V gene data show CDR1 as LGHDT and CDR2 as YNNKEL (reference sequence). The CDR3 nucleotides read TGTGCCAGCAGCCCCACTAGCGGGGCTTACAATGAGCAGTTCTTC. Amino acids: CASSPTSGAYNEQFF.

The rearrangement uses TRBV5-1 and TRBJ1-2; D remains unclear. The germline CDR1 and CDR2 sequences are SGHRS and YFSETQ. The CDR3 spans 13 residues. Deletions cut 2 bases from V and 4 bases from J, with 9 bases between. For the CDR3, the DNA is TGCGCCAGCAGCTTAACGGGGAGCTATGGCTACACCTTC. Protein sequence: CASSLTGSYGYTF.

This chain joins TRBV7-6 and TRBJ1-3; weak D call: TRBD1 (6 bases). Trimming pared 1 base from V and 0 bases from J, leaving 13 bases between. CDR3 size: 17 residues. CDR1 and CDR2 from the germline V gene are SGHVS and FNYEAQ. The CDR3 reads CASSLDPGQNSGNTIYF. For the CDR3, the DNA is TGTGCCAGCAGCTTAGACCCCGGACAGAACTCTGGAAACACCATATATTTT.

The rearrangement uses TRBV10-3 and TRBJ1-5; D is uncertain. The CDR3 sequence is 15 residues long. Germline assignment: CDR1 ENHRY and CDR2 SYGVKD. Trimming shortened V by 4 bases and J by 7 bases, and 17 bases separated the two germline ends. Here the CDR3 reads CAISASGKIDQPQHF. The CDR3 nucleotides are TGTGCCATCAGTGCCTCCGGGAAAATCGACCAGCCCCAGCATTTT.

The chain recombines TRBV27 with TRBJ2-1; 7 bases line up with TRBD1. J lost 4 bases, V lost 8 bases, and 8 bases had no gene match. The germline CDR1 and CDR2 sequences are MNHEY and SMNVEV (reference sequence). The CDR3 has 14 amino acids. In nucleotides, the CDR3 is TGTGCCAGCGGGGACAGAAAGAAGTACAATGAGCAGTTCTTC. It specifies CASGDRKKYNEQFF.

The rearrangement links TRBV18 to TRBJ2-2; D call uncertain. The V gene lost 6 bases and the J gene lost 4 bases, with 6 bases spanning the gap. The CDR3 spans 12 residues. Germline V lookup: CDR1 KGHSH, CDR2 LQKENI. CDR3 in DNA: TGTGCCAGCTCTTCGTTCACCGGGGAGCTGTTTTTT. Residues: CASSSFTGELFF.

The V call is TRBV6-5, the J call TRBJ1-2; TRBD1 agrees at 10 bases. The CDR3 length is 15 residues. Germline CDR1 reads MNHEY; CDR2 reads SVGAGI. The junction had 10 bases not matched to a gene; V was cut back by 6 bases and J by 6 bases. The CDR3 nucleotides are TGTGCCAGCAGCAGAACCGGGACAGGGGAGAATGGCTACACCTTC. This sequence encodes CASSRTGTGENGYTF.

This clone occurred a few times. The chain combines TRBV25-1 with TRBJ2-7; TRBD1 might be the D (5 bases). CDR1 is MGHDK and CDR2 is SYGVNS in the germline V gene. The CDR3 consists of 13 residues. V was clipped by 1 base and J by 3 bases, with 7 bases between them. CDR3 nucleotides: TGTGCCAGCAGTGAATCAGGGCTCTACGAGCAGTACTTC. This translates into CASSESGLYEQYF.

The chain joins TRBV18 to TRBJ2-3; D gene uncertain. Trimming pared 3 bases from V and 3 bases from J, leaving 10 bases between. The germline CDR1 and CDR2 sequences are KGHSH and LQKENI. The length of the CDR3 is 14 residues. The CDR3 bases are TGTGCCAGCTCACCTTCACTCGGTACAGATACGCAGTATTTT. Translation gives CASSPSLGTDTQYF.